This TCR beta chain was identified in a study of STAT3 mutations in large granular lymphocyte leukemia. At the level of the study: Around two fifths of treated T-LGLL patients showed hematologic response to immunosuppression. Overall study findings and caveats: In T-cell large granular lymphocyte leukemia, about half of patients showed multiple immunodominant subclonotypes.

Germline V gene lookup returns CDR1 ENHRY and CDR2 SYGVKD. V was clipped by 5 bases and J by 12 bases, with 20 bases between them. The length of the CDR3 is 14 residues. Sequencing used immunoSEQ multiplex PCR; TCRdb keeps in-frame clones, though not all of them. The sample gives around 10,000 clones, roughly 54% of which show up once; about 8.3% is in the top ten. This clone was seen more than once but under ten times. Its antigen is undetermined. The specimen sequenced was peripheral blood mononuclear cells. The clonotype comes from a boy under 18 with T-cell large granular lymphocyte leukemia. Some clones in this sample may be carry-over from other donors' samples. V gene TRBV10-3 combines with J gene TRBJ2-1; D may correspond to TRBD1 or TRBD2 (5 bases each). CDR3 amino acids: CAISNRDRLGGQFF. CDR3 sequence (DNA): TGTGCCATCAGTAACCGGGACCGCCTCGGCGGGCAGTTCTTC.